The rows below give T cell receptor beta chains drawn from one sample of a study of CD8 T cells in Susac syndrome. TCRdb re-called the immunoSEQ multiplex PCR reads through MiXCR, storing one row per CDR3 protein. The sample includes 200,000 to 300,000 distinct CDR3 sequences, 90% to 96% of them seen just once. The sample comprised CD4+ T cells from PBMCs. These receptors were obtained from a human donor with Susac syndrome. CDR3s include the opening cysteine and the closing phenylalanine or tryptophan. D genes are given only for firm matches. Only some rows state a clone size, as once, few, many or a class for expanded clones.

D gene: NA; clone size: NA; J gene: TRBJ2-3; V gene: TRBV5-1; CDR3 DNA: TGCGCCAGCAGCTTGGCGGGTTCCGCAGATACGCAGTATTTT; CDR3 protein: CASSLAGSADTQYF
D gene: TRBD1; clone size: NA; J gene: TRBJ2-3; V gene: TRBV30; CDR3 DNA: TGTGCCTGGAGGGGACAGGCGATAGAAGATACGCAGTATTTT; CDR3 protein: CAWRGQAIEDTQYF
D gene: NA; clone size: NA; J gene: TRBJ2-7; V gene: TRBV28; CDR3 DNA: TGTGCCAGCAGCGTACAGGAAAGCTCCTACGAGCAGTACTTC; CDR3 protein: CASSVQESSYEQYF
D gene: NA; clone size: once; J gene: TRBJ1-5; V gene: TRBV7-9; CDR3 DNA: TGTGCCAGCAGCCAGGGGTTTCAGCCCCAGCATTTT; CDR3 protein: CASSQGFQPQHF
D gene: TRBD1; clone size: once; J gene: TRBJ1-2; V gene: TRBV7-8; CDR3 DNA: TGTGCCAGCAGCTTAGCGTCGACAGGGCTAGGCGGCTACACCTTC; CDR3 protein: CASSLASTGLGGYTF
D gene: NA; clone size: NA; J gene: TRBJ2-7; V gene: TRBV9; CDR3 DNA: TGTGCCAGCAGCGTATCTAGCCAGTCCTACGAGCAGTACTTC; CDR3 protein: CASSVSSQSYEQYF
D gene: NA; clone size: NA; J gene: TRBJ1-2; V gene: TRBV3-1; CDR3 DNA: TGTGCCAGCAGCCGAAGTCCGGGACGGTCCTATGGCTACACCTTC; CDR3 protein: CASSRSPGRSYGYTF
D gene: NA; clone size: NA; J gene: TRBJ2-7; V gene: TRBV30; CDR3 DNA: TGTGCCTGGAGTGTAGGGGGTTTCTACGAGCAGTACTTC; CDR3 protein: CAWSVGGFYEQYF
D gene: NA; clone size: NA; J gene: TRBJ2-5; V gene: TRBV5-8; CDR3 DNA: TGTGCCAGCAGCCCGGGGATCACGCGGACGGGAGAGACCCAGTACTTC; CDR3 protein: CASSPGITRTGETQYF
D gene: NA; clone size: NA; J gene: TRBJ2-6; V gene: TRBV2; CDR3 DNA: TGTGCCAGCAGTGTCCCCTCTGGGGCCAACGTCCTGACTTTC; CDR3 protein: CASSVPSGANVLTF
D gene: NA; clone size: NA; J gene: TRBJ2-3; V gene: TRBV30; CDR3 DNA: TGTGCCTGGAGGGCCCAGGGGAGCACAGATACGCAGTATTTT; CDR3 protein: CAWRAQGSTDTQYF
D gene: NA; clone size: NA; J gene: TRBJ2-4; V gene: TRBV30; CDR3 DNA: TGTGCCTGGAGCCAACAGGACATTCAGTACTTC; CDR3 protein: CAWSQQDIQYF
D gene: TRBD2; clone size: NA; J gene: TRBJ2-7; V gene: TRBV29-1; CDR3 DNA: TGCAGCGTTGGTTCGCGGGAGGAGGACGAGCAGTACTTC; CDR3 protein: CSVGSREEDEQYF
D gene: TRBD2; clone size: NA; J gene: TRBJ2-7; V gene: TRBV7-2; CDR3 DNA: TGTGCCAGCGCAGGGACTAGCGATAGCTACGAGCAGTACTTC; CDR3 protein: CASAGTSDSYEQYF
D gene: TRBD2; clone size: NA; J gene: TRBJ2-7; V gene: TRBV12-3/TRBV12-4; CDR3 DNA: TGTGCCAGCAGTTTTAAAGCGGGAGGAAGCGAGCAGTACTTC; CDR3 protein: CASSFKAGGSEQYF
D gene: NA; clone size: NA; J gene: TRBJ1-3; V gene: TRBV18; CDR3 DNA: TGTGCCAGCTCACGATATGAGGGGAAAACTGGAAACACCATATATTTT; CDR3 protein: CASSRYEGKTGNTIYF
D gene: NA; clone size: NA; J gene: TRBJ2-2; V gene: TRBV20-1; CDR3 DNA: TGCAGTGCTAAACAGGGTGTGGACGGGGAGCTGTTTTTT; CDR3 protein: CSAKQGVDGELFF
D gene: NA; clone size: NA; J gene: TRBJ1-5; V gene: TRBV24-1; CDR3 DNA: TGTGCCACCAGCGGGGCGGGTCAGCCCCAGCATTTT; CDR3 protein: CATSGAGQPQHF
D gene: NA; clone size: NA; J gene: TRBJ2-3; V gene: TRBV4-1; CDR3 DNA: TGCGCCAGCGGAGGGGGCCAGACAGATACGCAGTATTTT; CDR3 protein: CASGGGQTDTQYF
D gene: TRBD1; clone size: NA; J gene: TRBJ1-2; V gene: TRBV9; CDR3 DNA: TGTGCCAGCAGCGGCACTCAGGGGGGGATTCGTGGCTACACCTTC; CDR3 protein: CASSGTQGGIRGYTF
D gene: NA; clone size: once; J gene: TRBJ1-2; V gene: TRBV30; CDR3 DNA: TGTGCCCAAGGGTCCCAAAGACAGAAGGGCGGCTACACCTTC; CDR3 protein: CAQGSQRQKGGYTF
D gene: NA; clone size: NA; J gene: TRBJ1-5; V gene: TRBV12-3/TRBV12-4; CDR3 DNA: TGTGCCAGCAGCCAGGAGGGCAGCGTGGGTCAGCCCCAGCATTTT; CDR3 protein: CASSQEGSVGQPQHF
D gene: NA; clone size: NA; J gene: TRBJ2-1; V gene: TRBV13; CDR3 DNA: TGTGCCAGCAGCTTCGGGACCTACAATGAGCAGTTCTTC; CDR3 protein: CASSFGTYNEQFF
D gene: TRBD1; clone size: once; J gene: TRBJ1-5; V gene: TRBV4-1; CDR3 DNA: TGCGCCAGCAGCCAAGTCCCCGGACAGGTCAGCAATCAGCCCCAGCATTTT; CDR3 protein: CASSQVPGQVSNQPQHF
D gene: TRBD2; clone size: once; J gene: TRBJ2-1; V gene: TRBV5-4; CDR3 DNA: TGTGCCAGCAGCAATAAACTAGCGGGAGGGTCCAATGAGCAGTTCTTC; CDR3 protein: CASSNKLAGGSNEQFF
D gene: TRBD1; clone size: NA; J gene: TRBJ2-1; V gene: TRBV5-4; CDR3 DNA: TGTGCCAGCAGCAGCACGGGACAGGGATACAATGAGCAGTTCTTC; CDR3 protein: CASSSTGQGYNEQFF
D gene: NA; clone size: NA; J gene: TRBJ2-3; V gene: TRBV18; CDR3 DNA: TGTGCCAGCTCACCACCTATTGGGGTCCCGGATACGCAGTATTTT; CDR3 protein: CASSPPIGVPDTQYF
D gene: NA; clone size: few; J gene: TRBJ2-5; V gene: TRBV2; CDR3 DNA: TGTGCCAGCGGGGAGACCCAGTACTTC; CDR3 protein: CASGETQYF
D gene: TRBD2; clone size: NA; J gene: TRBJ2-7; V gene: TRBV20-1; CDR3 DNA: TGCAGTGCTAGTGGGACTAGCGGGGGGAGCTCCTACGAGCAGTACTTC; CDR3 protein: CSASGTSGGSSYEQYF
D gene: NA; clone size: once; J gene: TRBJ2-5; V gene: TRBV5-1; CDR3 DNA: TGCGCCAGCAGCTTCGATGAAGAGACCCAGTACTTC; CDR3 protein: CASSFDEETQYF
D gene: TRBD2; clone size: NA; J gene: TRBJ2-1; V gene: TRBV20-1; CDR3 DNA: TGCAGTGCTAGGGCCCTAGCGGGAGGCCACAATGAGCAGTTCTTC; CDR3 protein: CSARALAGGHNEQFF
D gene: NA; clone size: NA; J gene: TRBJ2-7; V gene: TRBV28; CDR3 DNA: TGTGCCAGCAGAGAAGGGGGAGAGCAGTACTTC; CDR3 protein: CASREGGEQYF
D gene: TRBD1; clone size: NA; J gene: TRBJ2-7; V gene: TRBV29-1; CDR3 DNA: TGCAGCGTTGAAGGCGGACAGGGCAGGGAGCAGTACTTC; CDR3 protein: CSVEGGQGREQYF
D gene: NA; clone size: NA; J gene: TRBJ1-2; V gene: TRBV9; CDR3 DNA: TGTGCCAGCAGCGTAGTGGACCGGCTCAAGGGCTACACCTTC; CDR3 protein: CASSVVDRLKGYTF
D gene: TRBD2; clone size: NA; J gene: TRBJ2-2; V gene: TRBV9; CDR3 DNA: TGTGCCAGCAGCGTAGCTAGCGGGAGTACGTACACCGGGGAGCTGTTTTTT; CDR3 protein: CASSVASGSTYTGELFF
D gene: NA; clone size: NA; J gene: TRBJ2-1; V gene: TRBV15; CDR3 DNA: TGTGCCACCAGCAGAGGGGGAGTGACGGGCGCGTCCTACAATGAGCAGTTCTTC; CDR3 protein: CATSRGGVTGASYNEQFF
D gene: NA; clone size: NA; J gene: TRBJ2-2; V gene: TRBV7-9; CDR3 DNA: TGTGCCAGCAGCTCCTCGGAGCTGTTTTTT; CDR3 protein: CASSSSELFF
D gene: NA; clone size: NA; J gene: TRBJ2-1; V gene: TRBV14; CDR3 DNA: TGTGCCAGCAGCCAAGTTCGCGGACTAAAGCAGTTCTTC; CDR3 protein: CASSQVRGLKQFF
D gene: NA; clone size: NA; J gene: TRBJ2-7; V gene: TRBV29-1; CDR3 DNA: TGCAGCGTTGAAGTTTCCAGGGAAAGCTACGAGCAGTACTTC; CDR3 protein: CSVEVSRESYEQYF
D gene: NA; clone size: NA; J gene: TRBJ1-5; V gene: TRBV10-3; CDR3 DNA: TGTGCCATCAGTGAGTCAGTGGGAGGGCGTCAGCCCCAGCATTTT; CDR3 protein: CAISESVGGRQPQHF
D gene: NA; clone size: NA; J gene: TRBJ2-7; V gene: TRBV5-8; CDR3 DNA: TGTGCCAGCAGCTTTGGGGGGTTACGGGAGCAGTACTTC; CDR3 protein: CASSFGGLREQYF
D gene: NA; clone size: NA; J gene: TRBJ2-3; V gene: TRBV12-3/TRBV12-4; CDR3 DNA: TGTGCCAGCACTACCGTGGGCCCAGATACGCAGTATTTT; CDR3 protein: CASTTVGPDTQYF